The sample holds a few counts of the clone carrying this T cell receptor beta chain. Its antigen is unidentified. The sample comes from a study of regulatory T cells in long-lasting Graves disease. The CDR3 consists of 16 residues. Germline assignment: CDR1 SGHTA and CDR2 FQGNSA. V shed 1 base and J shed 1 base, with 13 bases lying between them. Time point of the sample: newly diagnosed GD, antithyroid drugs for less than 3 months. PBMC-derived RNA was used for the TCR library. The peripheral blood volume drawn was 8.5 to 9 milliliters, and it was collected into EDTA tubes. Regarding the study as a whole: Peripheral blood was the sole material, not thyroid tissue.

Investigators prepared the TCR beta libraries by applying iRepertoire HTBI primers and Arm-PCR of CDR3 regions. TCRdb reanalysed the multiplex PCR reads using MiXCR and keeps one entry per CDR3 protein. This table has just over 600,000 distinct CDR3 sequences, around 17% appearing once. This same sample was also part of a study on T cells in Graves' hyperthyroidism and ophthalmopathy. This second study notes: RT-PCR in the first round (using the HTBI primer set) targeted the TCR CDR3.

The sequenced sample was peripheral blood mononuclear cells (PBMCs), obtained at new diagnosis, from a patient treated with antithyroid drugs. The TCR originated in a woman under 40 with Graves disease. The gene calls are TRBV7-2 and TRBJ2-5; tentative D call: TRBD2 (6 bases). CDR3 in amino acids: CASSLGPPGLQETQYF. CDR3 nucleotides: TGTGCCAGCAGCTTAGGACCCCCGGGACTCCAAGAGACCCAGTACTTC.